These 25 T cell receptor beta chains were all obtained from the same sample, sequenced in a study of Ad26.COV2.S vaccination and SARS-CoV-2 variants. Treatment here: over 15 received Ad26.COV2.S at low or high dose, single or two shots; about 5 received placebo; per-sample allocation not given. After the first vaccine or placebo injection, samples were drawn on day 63. Profiling relied on immunoSEQ multiplex PCR, and the TCRdb table lists in-frame clones only, not all of them. Among 400,000 to 450,000 clones, around 90% were seen once, and the ten largest hold around 4.5%. The sample here was peripheral blood, taken in a trial of Ad26.COV2.S vaccine versus placebo. These TCRs come from a person aged 18-60 years who received the Ad26.COV2.S COVID-19 vaccine or a placebo.

The V gene is TRBV14, the J gene TRBJ2-3, with 7 nucleotides matching TRBD2. Germline-derived CDR1 and CDR2 are SGHDN and FVKESK. This CDR3 is 16 amino acids long. V shed 2 bases, J shed 5 bases, and the junction held 10 bases outside the gene matches. CDR3 in amino acids: CASSQFRGRREDTQYF. CDR3 sequence (DNA): TGTGCCAGCAGCCAATTTCGCGGGAGAAGGGAAGATACGCAGTATTTT.

This chain links TRBV6-5 with TRBJ2-7; no clear D gene. The germline CDR1 and CDR2 sequences are MNHEY and SVGAGI. With 9 bases removed from V and 3 bases from J, the gap between germline ends came to 12 bases. CDR3 size: 12 residues. The chain's CDR3 is CASCTEIYEQYF. The CDR3 coding sequence is TGTGCCAGTTGTACGGAAATCTACGAGCAGTACTTC.

The chain recombines TRBV25-1 with TRBJ2-3, with 9 bases matching TRBD1. CDR3 length: 15 residues. Germline assignment: CDR1 MGHDK and CDR2 SYGVNS. With 3 bases clipped from V and 4 bases from J, the junction kept 5 bases outside the gene matches. CDR3 residues: CASSESGTGSDTQYF. In DNA, the CDR3 is TGTGCCAGCAGTGAGTCCGGGACAGGGTCAGATACGCAGTATTTT.

A single count supports this clone. V is TRBV7-2 and J is TRBJ1-6; TRBD1 aligns across 8 bases. In germline, CDR1 is SGHTA, CDR2 FQGNSA. V dropped 8 bases and J dropped 7; count of bases not matched to a gene: 7. This CDR3 contains 14 residues. The CDR3 loop is CASRAGQANSPLHF. For the CDR3, the DNA is TGTGCCAGCCGTGCGGGACAGGCAAATTCACCCCTCCACTTT.

This clone showed up just a few times. The chain links TRBV6-1 to TRBJ2-7, with TRBD2 matching 8 bases. CDR3 length: 17 residues. V dropped 0 bases and J dropped 3; count of bases not matched to a gene: 10. Germline V CDR1 and CDR2: MNHNS, SASEGT. The CDR3 protein is CASSEAVAGSSLYEQYF. CDR3 nucleotides: TGTGCCAGCAGTGAAGCTGTAGCGGGAAGTTCTCTCTACGAGCAGTACTTC.

This CDR3 is CASSPRQGSTYEQYF. Written as DNA, the CDR3 is TGTGCCAGCAGCCCTCGACAGGGTTCTACCTACGAGCAGTACTTC. The chain is built from TRBV14 and TRBJ2-7; 7 nucleotides agree with TRBD1. This CDR3 spans 15 amino acids. V shed 4 bases, J shed 2 bases, and the junction held 8 bases outside the gene matches. Per the germline V gene, CDR1 is SGHDN and CDR2 is FVKESK.

The chain couples TRBV7-2 to TRBJ2-3, with 8 positions matching TRBD1. The junction had 14 bases not matched to a gene; V was cut back by 8 bases and J by 7 bases. The CDR3 consists of 15 residues. Germline V lookup: CDR1 SGHTA, CDR2 FQGNSA. This chain's CDR3 is CASFLLGGQDNTQYF. The CDR3 coding sequence is TGTGCCAGCTTTCTACTGGGGGGACAGGATAATACGCAGTATTTT.

This clone was found a few times. The identical CDR3 is also encoded by other nucleotide sequences in the sample. The chain links TRBV6-1 to TRBJ2-7; 9 nucleotides line up with TRBD2. Germline lookup yields CDR1 MNHNS and CDR2 SASEGT. The CDR3 extends over 15 amino acids. Unmatched junction bases numbered 0, after V lost 0 bases and J lost 0 bases. The CDR3, as DNA: TGTGCCAGCAGTGAAGCTAGCGGGAGCTCCTACGAGCAGTACTTC. Its protein product is CASSEASGSSYEQYF.

The CDR3 is CASSSPGLAGSEQFF. In DNA, the CDR3 is TGTGCCAGCAGCTCACCGGGACTAGCGGGATCTGAGCAGTTCTTC. The chain uses TRBV13 and TRBJ2-1; 13 nucleotides match TRBD2. The V and J ends lost 4 bases and 9 bases, in that order; junction bases with no gene match: 6. CDR1 PRHDT and CDR2 FYEKMQ come from the germline V gene (reference sequence). The CDR3 runs 15 residues. Looking up the rest from reference TRBV13 and TRBJ2-1 gives the full variable domain: AAGVIQSPRHLIKEKRETATLKCYPIPRHDTVYWYQQGPGQDPQFLISFYEKMQSDKGSIPDRFSAQQFSDYHSELNMSSLELGDSALYFCASSSPGLAGSEQFFGPGTRLTVL.

CDR3 coding DNA: TGTGCCAGCAGACAGGGGGCCGGGGAGCTGTTTTTT. This sequence encodes CASRQGAGELFF. The chain couples TRBV11-2 to TRBJ2-2; 8 nucleotides match TRBD1. Per the germline V gene, CDR1 is SGHAT and CDR2 is FQNNGV. The CDR3 sequence is 12 residues long. V lost 6 bases, J lost 6 bases, and 0 bases stayed unmatched.

This clone is a singleton in its sample. Other DNA sequences in the same sample also yield this CDR3. The DNA of the CDR3 is TGTGCCAGCAGCCCGACAGGGTACGAGCAGTACTTC. As protein: CASSPTGYEQYF. The genes are TRBV7-9 and TRBJ2-7; 7 bases are shared with TRBD1. CDR3 length equals 12 residues. Per the germline V gene, CDR1 is SEHNR and CDR2 is FQNEAQ (reference sequence). The V and J ends lost 5 bases and 4 bases, in that order; junction bases with no gene match: 2.

V gene TRBV18 combines with J gene TRBJ1-2; D is undetermined. This CDR3 spans 14 amino acids. Looked up from germline, CDR1 is KGHSH and CDR2 is LQKENI. The ends were cut back, 2 bases at V and 7 bases at J, with 14 bases in the middle. The CDR3 coding sequence is TGTGCCAGCTCACCATCCGACCAACTTATTGGCTACACCTTC. Residues: CASSPSDQLIGYTF. Using reference TRBV18 and TRBJ1-2 for the parts outside the CDR3, the full variable domain is NAGVMQNPRHLVRRRGQEARLRCSPMKGHSHVYWYRQLPEEGLKFMVYLQKENIIDESGMPKERFSAEFPKEGPSILRIQQVVRGDSAAYFCASSPSDQLIGYTFGSGTRLTVV.

There are a few counts of this clone. The chain uses TRBV1 and TRBJ2-7; the D segment call TRBD1 is taken from the table without a DNA check. TRBV1 is tagged as a pseudogene. The CDR3 is made up of 13 amino acids. CDR3 residues: CTSSQDRNYEQYF. The CDR3 region has the DNA TGCACCAGCAGCCAGGACAGAAACTACGAGCAGTACTTC.

This rearrangement joins TRBV5-4 to TRBJ2-7; 9 bases align to TRBD2. V trimming: 5 bases; J trimming: 4 bases; junction bases outside the gene matches: 10. Germline V CDR1 and CDR2: SGHNT, YYREEE (reference sequence). The CDR3 covers 15 residues. The CDR3 sequence: CASSSGLAGRYEQYF. The CDR3 region has the DNA TGTGCCAGCAGTTCGGGACTAGCAGGACGATACGAGCAGTACTTC.

The J gene is TRBJ2-3, the V gene TRBV6-2 or TRBV6-3; 11 bases agree with TRBD2. Trimming at V came to 0 bases and at J to 5 bases, leaving 13 bases not matched to a gene. Per the germline V gene, CDR1 is MNHEY and CDR2 is SVGEGT. The length of the CDR3 is 19 residues. CDR3 bases: TGTGCCAGCAGTTACTCCCCCCGGGTAGCACTAGCGGGAGAAGATACGCAGTATTTT. Amino acids: CASSYSPRVALAGEDTQYF.

The CDR3 DNA sequence: TGTGCCAGCAGTTTAGCAGGAGTACAAGTTCATGAGCAGTTCTTC. This codes for CASSLAGVQVHEQFF. The J gene is TRBJ2-1, the V gene TRBV28; D is ambiguous. The germline CDR1 and CDR2 sequences are MDHEN and SYDVKM. V was pared by 2 bases and J by 8 bases, with 16 bases between. This CDR3 spans 15 amino acids. The full variable domain, in which reference TRBV28 and TRBJ2-1 provide the parts outside the CDR3, is DVKVTQSSRYLVKRTGEKVFLECVQDMDHENMFWYRQDPGLGLRLIYFSYDVKMKEKGDIPEGYSVSREKKERFSLILESASTNQTSMYLCASSLAGVQVHEQFFGPGTRLTVL.

The chain uses TRBV4-2 and TRBJ1-4; D perhaps matches TRBD1 (5 bases). The length of the CDR3 is 16 residues. Looked up from germline, CDR1 is LGHNA and CDR2 is YNFKEQ. Trimming stripped 0 bases from V and 10 bases from J, with 18 bases between. DNA of the CDR3: TGTGCCAGCAGCCAAGATTCGGGGCGACACAAGGGAAAACTGTTTTTT. This sequence encodes CASSQDSGRHKGKLFF.

V gene TRBV12-1 combines with J gene TRBJ2-7; TRBD1 is the table's D call, not checked against the DNA. TRBV12-1 is termed a pseudogene. This CDR3 spans 14 amino acids. CDR3 region: CASSFDRGSNEQYF. Here the CDR3 DNA reads TGTGCCAGCAGCTTCGACAGGGGGAGCAACGAGCAGTACTTC.

The chain employs TRBV4-1 and TRBJ1-4; 12 bases line up with TRBD1. This CDR3 has 18 residues. The V gene's germline CDR1 is MGHRA and CDR2 YSYEKL. The V gene end was trimmed by 2 bases and the J gene end by 2 bases; junction bases not matched to a gene: 6. The CDR3 nucleotides read TGCGCCAGCAGCCAACCCCGGGACAGGGGGCTCACTAATGAAAAACTGTTTTTT. Protein product: CASSQPRDRGLTNEKLFF.

The chain links TRBV6-5 to TRBJ2-6, with D uncertain. The germline V gene has CDR1 MNHEY and CDR2 SVGAGI. Between the trimmed V and J ends, which lost 6 bases and 0 bases, there was a span of 6 bases. This CDR3 comprises 14 residues. In DNA, the CDR3 is TGTGCCAGCAGCTGGATCTCTGGGGCCAACGTCCTGACTTTC. Translation: CASSWISGANVLTF.

This sequence joins TRBV7-3 and TRBJ2-3, with a weak D call TRBD1 (6 bases). The CDR3 loop spans 14 amino acids. The V end lost 5 bases, the J end lost 0 bases, and 9 bases lay between the germline ends. The germline V gene encodes CDR1 SGHTA and CDR2 FQGTGA. The CDR3 DNA sequence: TGTGCCAGCAGCAAACAGGGTAGCACAGATACGCAGTATTTT. Its translation: CASSKQGSTDTQYF.

V is TRBV9 and J is TRBJ2-1; TRBD1 is a possible D gene (6 bases). The V gene lost 4 bases and the J gene lost 5 bases, with 16 bases spanning the gap. CDR3 length equals 15 residues. In germline, CDR1 is SGDLS, CDR2 YYNGEE. The chain's CDR3 is CASSLQGWSDNEQFF. The DNA for the CDR3 is TGTGCCAGCAGCCTACAGGGTTGGTCAGACAATGAGCAGTTCTTC.

This chain joins TRBV6-2 or TRBV6-3 and TRBJ2-7; tentative D call: TRBD2 (6 bases). The germline CDR1 and CDR2 sequences are MNHEY and SVGEGT. V was clipped by 2 bases and J by 3 bases, with 14 bases between them. The length of the CDR3 is 15 residues. CDR3 bases: TGTGCCAGCAGTTACGTGCCTAGCGCAAACTACGAGCAGTACTTC. Translation: CASSYVPSANYEQYF.

The genes are TRBV29-1 and TRBJ1-2; unclear D gene. Trimming removed 3 bases at V and 8 bases at J, with 10 bases between. This CDR3 contains 11 residues. From germline, CDR1 is SQVTM and CDR2 ANQGSEA. As DNA, the CDR3 is TGCAGCGTTGATATATTTATGGGCTACACCTTC. It encodes CSVDIFMGYTF.

The chain is built from TRBV9 and TRBJ2-5; 8 bases fit TRBD2. The CDR3 runs to 16 residues. Germline CDR1 reads SGDLS; CDR2 reads YYNGEE. V trimming: 0 bases; J trimming: 2 bases; junction bases outside the gene matches: 6. The CDR3 reads CASSVGGLGTQETQYF. CDR3 sequence (DNA): TGTGCCAGCAGCGTAGGGGGACTAGGTACTCAAGAGACCCAGTACTTC.